This TCR beta chain was profiled in a study of vaccination effects on CD4 cells after COVID-19. With approximately 9 days of culture completed, CD4+ T cells were isolated. Researchers swapped half the medium for IL-2 medium on both days 3 and 7. With 4 bases clipped from V and 7 bases from J, the junction kept 8 bases outside the gene matches. This CDR3 is built from 14 residues. Measured with immunoSEQ multiplex PCR; TCRdb has only the in-frame clones, and not every one. The sample carries tens of thousands of clones, approximately 61% recorded once. Note on this clone: Its antigen remains unknown.

Sequencing was performed on CD4+ T cells from PBMCs cultured without peptide, taken before COVID-19 vaccination. The V call is TRBV5-7, the J call TRBJ2-1; 7 nucleotides align to TRBD1. TRBV5-7 is annotated as an ORF whose role is uncertain. This receptor was taken from a human donor who received a COVID-19 vaccine. The CDR3 DNA is TGTGCCAGCAGCGGAGACAGGGTAAGGAATGAGCAGTTCTTC. Its translation is CASSGDRVRNEQFF.